Below, 29 T cell receptor beta chains from the same sample are listed, as sequenced in a study of PD-1 blockade in classical Hodgkin lymphoma. Each of the patients experienced relapse following autologous stem cell transplantation, and their brentuximab vedotin exposure differed. Magnetic negative selection served to purify CD4+ T cells out of PBMCs that had been thawed. Sequenced by immunoSEQ multiplex PCR; TCRdb stores in-frame clones only, minus some. The table has some 7,500 clones, 80% seen once; the top ten hold around 2.6%. The specimen comprised CD4+ T cells from blood, sampled at baseline. The receptors shown here come from a human donor with classical Hodgkin lymphoma.

J is TRBJ2-1 and V is TRBV6-1; 7 bases agree with TRBD2. CDR1 is MNHNS and CDR2 is SASEGT in the germline V gene. The length of the CDR3 is 15 residues. The ends lost 5 bases at V and 5 bases at J; junction bases unmatched: 9. The CDR3 is CASSSGGAGDNEQFF. CDR3 nucleotide sequence: TGTGCCAGCAGTAGCGGCGGCGCGGGAGACAATGAGCAGTTCTTC.

By frequency in the sample, this clone is medium-sized. This chain links TRBV6-1 with TRBJ1-2; D perhaps matches TRBD1 (6 bases). The CDR3 runs to 12 residues. From germline, CDR1 is MNHNS and CDR2 SASEGT. The V end lost 6 bases, the J end lost 8 bases, and 13 bases lay between the germline ends. The DNA of the CDR3 is TGTGCCAGCAGGGATACAGGGCCCGGCTACACCTTC. It is translated as CASRDTGPGYTF.

The V gene is TRBV5-1, the J gene TRBJ1-1; 8 nucleotides align to TRBD1. From germline, CDR1 is SGHRS and CDR2 YFSETQ. There are 15 residues in the CDR3. V lost 4 bases and J lost 1; bases outside the gene matches: 6. The CDR3 DNA reads TGCGCCAGCAGCACTAGGACAGGGCCGAACACTGAAGCTTTCTTT. This codes for CASSTRTGPNTEAFF.

This chain uses TRBV7-9 with TRBJ2-1; 10 positions agree with TRBD1. CDR1 is SEHNR and CDR2 is FQNEAQ in the germline V gene (reference sequence). CDR3 length equals 15 residues. J was trimmed by 9 bases and V by 1 base; bases with no gene match: 6. The CDR3 DNA sequence: TGTGCCAGCAGCTTAGGACAGGGGGCTTCAGGTGAGCAGTTCTTC. This sequence encodes CASSLGQGASGEQFF. Complete variable domain (other parts from reference TRBV7-9 and TRBJ2-1): DTGVSQNPRHKITKRGQNVTFRCDPISEHNRLYWYRQTLGQGPEFLTYFQNEAQLEKSRLLSDRFSAERPKGSFSTLEIQRTEQGDSAMYLCASSLGQGASGEQFFGPGTRLTVL.

The chain recombines TRBV11-3 with TRBJ2-2; 7 bases line up with TRBD1. The V segment lost 1 base and the J segment 2 bases; nucleotides outside the gene matches: 1. The CDR3 is made up of 15 amino acids. The V gene's germline CDR1 is SGHNT and CDR2 YENEEA. The CDR3 DNA is TGTGCCAGCAGCTTAGGGACAGGAAACACCGGGGAGCTGTTTTTT. Its translation is CASSLGTGNTGELFF.

The CDR3 nucleotides read TGCGCCAGCAGCGGAAAGGTTGGCACCGGGGAGCTGTTTTTT. Residues: CASSGKVGTGELFF. The chain combines TRBV5-1 with TRBJ2-2; D remains unclear. The CDR3 has 14 residues. Germline CDR1 SGHRS, CDR2 YFSETQ. Deletions cut 4 bases from V and 4 bases from J, with 11 bases between. The complete variable domain, with remaining parts taken from reference TRBV5-1 and TRBJ2-2, reads KAGVTQTPRYLIKTRGQQVTLSCSPISGHRSVSWYQQTPGQGLQFLFEYFSETQRNKGNFPGRFSGRQFSNSRSEMNVSTLELGDSALYLCASSGKVGTGELFFGEGSRLTVL.

J is TRBJ2-6 and V is TRBV5-6; 7 bases agree with TRBD1. Germline V gives CDR1 SGHDT, CDR2 YYEEEE. The J segment lost 2 bases and the V segment lost 4 bases, leaving 3 bases of the junction unmatched. The CDR3 extends over 15 amino acids. CDR3 nucleotide sequence: TGTGCCAGCAGCCTGGGACAGCCTGGGGCCAACGTCCTGACTTTC. It codes for CASSLGQPGANVLTF.

V usage is TRBV18 and J usage is TRBJ2-1, with 7 bases lining up with TRBD2. With 0 bases clipped from V and 1 base from J, the junction kept 0 bases outside the gene matches. The CDR3 sequence is 15 residues long. Germline assignment: CDR1 KGHSH and CDR2 LQKENI. CDR3 sequence: CASSPPSGSYNEQFF. The DNA of the CDR3 is TGTGCCAGCTCACCACCTAGCGGGTCCTACAATGAGCAGTTCTTC.

V usage is TRBV18 and J usage is TRBJ2-7; D is unclear. From germline, CDR1 is KGHSH and CDR2 LQKENI. The CDR3 runs 12 residues. V was trimmed by 7 bases and J by 1 base, leaving 8 bases between them. CDR3 sequence: CASCDLSYEQYF. The CDR3 DNA sequence: TGTGCCAGCTGCGATCTTTCCTACGAGCAGTACTTC. Drawing the rest from reference TRBV18 and TRBJ2-7, the complete variable domain is NAGVMQNPRHLVRRRGQEARLRCSPMKGHSHVYWYRQLPEEGLKFMVYLQKENIIDESGMPKERFSAEFPKEGPSILRIQQVVRGDSAAYFCASCDLSYEQYFGPGTRLTVT.

J is TRBJ1-3 and V is TRBV5-1, with D hard to call. The CDR3 sequence is 15 residues long. V dropped 0 bases and J dropped 0 bases, with 7 bases sitting between them. Germline loops: CDR1 SGHRS, CDR2 YFSETQ. Here the CDR3 DNA reads TGCGCCAGCAGCTTGGACAGCTTCTCTGGAAACACCATATATTTT. This gives the protein CASSLDSFSGNTIYF.

The table lists this clone with a few counts. The gene calls are TRBV6-5 and TRBJ1-5; 10 nucleotides line up with TRBD1. Germline lookup yields CDR1 MNHEY and CDR2 SVGAGI. The CDR3 runs to 15 residues. With 4 bases clipped from V and 3 bases from J, the junction kept 3 bases outside the gene matches. The CDR3 DNA sequence: TGTGCCAGCAGTTCCAGACAGGGGGCCAATCAGCCCCAGCATTTT. This codes for CASSSRQGANQPQHF.

The rearrangement joins TRBV6-6 to TRBJ2-7; 8 bases are a match to TRBD1. The length of the CDR3 is 15 residues. The V and J ends lost 3 bases and 6 bases, in that order; junction bases with no gene match: 10. Germline loops: CDR1 MNHNY, CDR2 SVGAGI (reference sequence). The CDR3 loop is CASSYGQGGRSEQYF. DNA for the CDR3: TGTGCCAGCAGTTATGGACAGGGCGGTCGATCCGAGCAGTACTTC.

This sequence joins TRBV6-6 and TRBJ2-3; tentatively, D is TRBD1 (5 bases). Germline loops: CDR1 MNHNY, CDR2 SVGAGI (reference sequence). Trimming removed 8 bases from V and 2 bases from J, with 11 bases in between. The CDR3 extends over 13 amino acids. The CDR3 loop reads CASSTGATDTQYF. The CDR3 DNA is TGTGCCAGCTCTACAGGAGCCACAGATACGCAGTATTTT.

The genes are TRBV6-5 and TRBJ2-3; no clear D. The CDR3 spans 16 residues. Trimming stripped 2 bases from V and 0 bases from J, with 12 bases between. Germline values: CDR1 MNHEY, CDR2 SVGAGI. CDR3 protein: CASSYRSMGSTDTQYF. The CDR3 nucleotides are TGTGCCAGCAGTTACAGGAGTATGGGAAGCACAGATACGCAGTATTTT.

The gene calls are TRBV5-1 and TRBJ1-1; D not resolved. Trimming left V 4 bases short and J 3 bases short, with 4 bases between. The CDR3 spans 11 residues. Germline loops: CDR1 SGHRS, CDR2 YFSETQ. The CDR3, as DNA: TGCGCCAGCAGCGGATACACTGAAGCTTTCTTT. Translating it yields CASSGYTEAFF.

In DNA form, the CDR3 reads TGTGCCTGGAGCGCCCTGACAGGGTCGGGCACTGAAGCTTTCTTT. It codes for CAWSALTGSGTEAFF. The chain joins TRBV30 to TRBJ1-1; TRBD1 agrees at 7 bases. The CDR3 has 15 residues. V shed 3 bases, J shed 4 bases, and the junction held 11 bases outside the gene matches. Germline V gives CDR1 GTSNPN, CDR2 SVGIG (reference sequence).

This chain links TRBV10-3 with TRBJ1-4; D is possibly TRBD1 (5 bases). Trimming cost V 0 bases and J 0 bases, with 11 bases left between them. Germline CDR1 and CDR2: ENHRY and SYGVKD. The CDR3 loop spans 17 amino acids. CDR3 sequence: CAISESTGTATNEKLFF. CDR3 in DNA: TGTGCCATCAGTGAGTCGACTGGGACGGCAACTAATGAAAAACTGTTTTTT.

The V and J genes are TRBV18 and TRBJ1-5; D gene uncertain. This CDR3 has 13 amino acids. Trimming removed 2 bases at V and 0 bases at J, with 2 bases between. Germline V gene data show CDR1 as KGHSH and CDR2 as LQKENI. The chain's CDR3 is CASSPSSNQPQHF. In DNA form, the CDR3 reads TGTGCCAGCTCACCATCTAGCAATCAGCCCCAGCATTTT.

The V and J genes are TRBV7-2 and TRBJ2-5, with 8 bases identical to TRBD1. Germline V lookup: CDR1 SGHTA, CDR2 FQGNSA. The J segment lost 5 bases and the V segment lost 1 base, leaving 6 bases of the junction unmatched. The CDR3 sequence is 15 residues long. CDR3 bases: TGTGCCAGCAGCTTAGGGACAGGGAAGGGTGAGACCCAGTACTTC. Translated: CASSLGTGKGETQYF.

This clone was seen a few times. The rearrangement joins TRBV2 to TRBJ2-7; 12 bases align to TRBD2. The V and J ends lost 7 bases and 3 bases, in that order; junction bases with no gene match: 7. The CDR3 is 15 residues long. CDR1 and CDR2 (germline): SNHLY, FYNNEI. The CDR3 sequence: CASTQTSGSVYEQYF. DNA of the CDR3: TGTGCCAGCACCCAGACTAGCGGGAGTGTCTACGAGCAGTACTTC.

The J gene is TRBJ2-3, the V gene TRBV20-1, with TRBD2 as a possible D gene (6 bases). Per germline, CDR1 DFQATT and CDR2 SNEGSKA (reference sequence). The CDR3 extends over 11 amino acids. The CDR3 is CRGGDADTQYF. Written as DNA, the CDR3 is TGCAGGGGAGGTGACGCAGATACGCAGTATTTT.

The chain joins TRBV10-3 to TRBJ2-7, with TRBD1 identical over 10 bases. From germline, CDR1 is ENHRY and CDR2 SYGVKD. This CDR3 has 15 amino acids. V lost 6 bases to trimming and J lost 2 bases; unmatched junction nucleotides: 7. CDR3 bases: TGTGCCATCAGGGACTCCGGGACAGGGGCCTACGAGCAGTACTTC. Encoded protein: CAIRDSGTGAYEQYF.

This clone was seen a handful of times. This chain links TRBV5-1 with TRBJ2-2; the D is unclear. The length of the CDR3 is 17 residues. The V end lost 4 bases, the J end lost 1 base, and 17 bases lay between the germline ends. Germline lookup yields CDR1 SGHRS and CDR2 YFSETQ. This CDR3 is CASSPILRTVNTGELFF. Written as DNA, the CDR3 is TGCGCCAGCAGCCCTATCTTGCGGACGGTGAACACCGGGGAGCTGTTTTTT.

The chain joins TRBV18 to TRBJ2-2, with D possibly TRBD2 on 6 matching bases. CDR3 length: 15 amino acids. Deletions cut 2 bases from V and 4 bases from J, with 11 bases between. Germline CDR1 and CDR2: KGHSH and LQKENI. The CDR3 region has the DNA TGTGCCAGCTCACCAGGGGCGGGAACCACCGGGGAGCTGTTTTTT. This codes for CASSPGAGTTGELFF. Full variable domain (remainder filled in from reference TRBV18 and TRBJ2-2): NAGVMQNPRHLVRRRGQEARLRCSPMKGHSHVYWYRQLPEEGLKFMVYLQKENIIDESGMPKERFSAEFPKEGPSILRIQQVVRGDSAAYFCASSPGAGTTGELFFGEGSRLTVL.

J is TRBJ1-2 and V is TRBV5-5; D gene ambiguous. The germline V and J ends were trimmed by 0 bases and 0 bases, with 6 bases remaining between them. The germline V gene encodes CDR1 SGHKS and CDR2 YYEKEE (reference sequence). The CDR3 consists of 14 residues. CDR3: CASSLEGTNYGYTF. CDR3 bases: TGTGCCAGCAGCTTGGAGGGTACTAACTATGGCTACACCTTC.

This sequence joins TRBV4-2 and TRBJ2-7; D uncertain. V lost 4 bases to trimming and J lost 4 bases, with 14 bases between them. The germline V gene has CDR1 LGHNA and CDR2 YNFKEQ. The CDR3 has 14 amino acids. CDR3 sequence (DNA): TGTGCCAGCAGCCCCCGAGGCCTGCAGTACGAGCAGTACTTC. Protein sequence: CASSPRGLQYEQYF.

The J gene is TRBJ2-2, the V gene TRBV2, with 9 bases that match TRBD1. This CDR3 has 15 residues. CDR1 is SNHLY, CDR2 FYNNEI, per germline. J was trimmed by 6 bases and V by 6 bases; bases with no gene match: 8. The CDR3 loop reads CASSRQGVGSGELFF. The CDR3 coding sequence is TGTGCCAGCAGCCGACAGGGGGTAGGCTCCGGGGAGCTGTTTTTT.

The V and J genes are TRBV11-2 and TRBJ1-2; D gene uncertain. Trimming took 0 bases from V and 4 from J, leaving 12 bases between them. This CDR3 is 15 amino acids long. Germline lookup yields CDR1 SGHAT and CDR2 FQNNGV. The CDR3 here is CASSLDQWGVYGYTF. The CDR3 DNA is TGTGCCAGCAGCTTAGATCAATGGGGAGTCTATGGCTACACCTTC. The full variable domain, in which reference TRBV11-2 and TRBJ1-2 provide the parts outside the CDR3, is EAGVAQSPRYKIIEKRQSVAFWCNPISGHATLYWYQQILGQGPKLLIQFQNNGVVDDSQLPKDRFSAERLKGVDSTLKIQPAKLEDSAVYLCASSLDQWGVYGYTFGSGTRLTVV.

This clone was seen more than once but under ten times. The rearrangement links TRBV19 to TRBJ2-4; 7 nucleotides line up with TRBD2. The ends lost 4 bases at V and 0 bases at J; junction bases unmatched: 6. From germline, CDR1 is LNHDA and CDR2 SQIVND (reference sequence). This CDR3 region has 16 residues. The CDR3 coding sequence is TGTGCCAGTAGTACACGGGGGGTCCGAGCCAAAAACATTCAGTACTTC. Its protein product is CASSTRGVRAKNIQYF.